This TCR beta chain was sequenced during a study of monozygotic twins with inflammatory bowel disease (dated by TCRdb to between 2018 and 2021). Regarding the research as a whole: The full study comprised around 28 monozygotic twin pairs: nine German pairs (four IBD-concordant, five IBD-discordant) and 19 IBD-discordant Danish pairs. Disease-associated traits were sought mainly through comparisons between IBD patients and their genetically identical healthy co-twins within discordant pairs. Each individual had, on average, about 151 000 unique TCRalpha sequences and 181 000 unique TCRbeta sequences available for analysis. On the study overall, not on this receptor specifically: Distinction between different T cell subtypes could not be achieved in the analysis. A decrease in TCRbeta repertoire diversity, as measured by inverse Simpson index, was observed in IBD patients compared with their healthy co-twins. No single strong signal or clonotype linked to IBD turned up in the results, so the idea that one exists was not supported. IBD patients shared fewer clonotypes with other individuals than healthy twins did, most markedly in patients showing signs of disease activity. Because patients received different immunosuppressive treatments, the repertoires may have picked up extra background noise and variability between individuals. Repertoire similarity did not differ between concordant and discordant twins, which could be due to limited statistical power.

An approximately 2.3 ml peripheral blood sample was drawn into PAXgene tubes per donor and stored at -80°C. Without any T cell sorting, total RNA was extracted from whole blood using the PAXgene blood miRNA kit on an automated QIAcube. Peripheral blood from monozygotic twin pairs concordant or discordant for inflammatory bowel disease was subjected to deep TCRalpha and TCRbeta repertoire profiling with unique molecular barcoding. Smoking habits were recorded for all twin pairs, and individuals were classified as current, former or never smokers. Notes on this clonotype: This receptor's antigen is unknown.

Library preparation employed 5' RACE. For each TCR library, about 4,000 ng of total RNA was used. For each sample, cDNA was synthesized in eight separate reactions using SMARTScribe reverse transcriptase. During cDNA synthesis, unique molecular identifiers containing a 6-nucleotide sample barcode were introduced by template switching. Amplification of TCRalpha and TCRbeta cDNA involved two nested PCRs of around 15 and 9 cycles, and each PCR was followed by bead purification. Before amplification, the cDNA was both treated with uracil DNA-glycosylase and purified with the QIAquick PCR purification kit. The second PCR was the step at which Illumina TruSeq-compatible adapters and sample-specific barcodes were added. TapeStation and Qubit were used to check library quality and concentration, and 4 to 6.5 ng of each library went into the pool. Pooled libraries were sequenced on an Illumina HiSeq2500 single-index Rapid Run with 2 x 100 bp reads and custom sequencing primers. In the paper's pipeline: UMI-based consensus assembly with MiGEC version 1.2.6 was used to correct PCR and sequencing errors. MiXCR version 2.1.1 was used to carry out V(D)J alignment, clonotype assembly and CDR3 extraction. To normalise gene usage, clonotype sharing and MAIT/NKT TCR abundance, the analysis used the top 1000, 10 000 and 20 000 clonotypes per sample. After downsampling to 27 000 UMIs, diversity was calculated as the inverse Simpson index using the vegan R package. Paired Mann-Whitney U tests were applied to discordant twin pairs, with Benjamini-Hochberg correction for multiple testing. TCRdb reprocessed the reads and assigns one entry to each CDR3 protein sequence, leaving out DNA. These V and J calls derive from TCRdb rather than the authors' analysis. The sample table on file contains about 440,000 distinct CDR3 sequences. Approximately 2.4% of the sample comes from the top ten.

Inclusive of the bounding cysteine and phenylalanine, the CDR3 is 14 residues long. No DNA is given. For CDR1 and CDR2, the germline V gene (reference sequence) lists SEHNR and FQNEAQ. The sequence derives from a human donor with ulcerative colitis or Crohn's disease, or a healthy co-twin of an affected twin (not recorded which). Recombination linked TRBV7-9 to TRBJ2-2; TCRdb gives TRBD1 as the D gene, but with no DNA this cannot be confirmed. Sequencing was performed on blood. The CDR3 region: CASSPRTDTGELFF. Where the CDR3 stops, the reference TRBV7-9 and TRBJ2-2 genes take over; the full variable domain is DTGVSQNPRHKITKRGQNVTFRCDPISEHNRLYWYRQTLGQGPEFLTYFQNEAQLEKSRLLSDRFSAERPKGSFSTLEIQRTEQGDSAMYLCASSPRTDTGELFFGEGSRLTVL.